The 28 T cell receptor beta chains below all came from one sample that was sequenced in a study of siplizumab effects on memory and regulatory T cells. Clones were sequenced by immunoSEQ multiplex PCR, and TCRdb holds only the in-frame ones, with some missing. The sample contains approximately 82,000 clones, roughly 87% of which appear only once. Sequenced material: Tregs sorted from blood. Source of these receptors: a human donor in good health.

CDR3 residues: CASSFGGMNTEAFF. CDR3 nucleotide sequence: TGTGCCAGCAGCTTTGGGGGGATGAACACTGAAGCTTTCTTT. The V gene is TRBV7-3, the J gene TRBJ1-1; possible D gene TRBD1, 5 bases. V was clipped by 3 bases and J by 0 bases, with 8 bases between them. The CDR3 is 14 residues long. Germline values: CDR1 SGHTA, CDR2 FQGTGA.

The chain couples TRBV2 to TRBJ1-4; TRBD1 might be the D (6 bases). The CDR3 length is 13 residues. Germline V gene sequence: CDR1 SNHLY, CDR2 FYNNEI. V was shortened by 7 bases and J by 5 bases, with 11 bases between the two germline ends. Here the CDR3 DNA reads TGTGCCAGCAAGCGGGGGCCGAATGAAAAACTGTTTTTT. It is translated as CASKRGPNEKLFF.

The gene calls are TRBV18 and TRBJ2-3, with D hard to call. CDR1 and CDR2 from the germline V gene are KGHSH and LQKENI. This CDR3 has 11 residues. The ends were cut back, 4 bases at V and 5 bases at J, with 4 bases in the middle. Here the CDR3 DNA reads TGTGCCAGCTCACTAGGAGATACGCAGTATTTT. Residues: CASSLGDTQYF. Full variable domain (missing parts from reference TRBV18 and TRBJ2-3): NAGVMQNPRHLVRRRGQEARLRCSPMKGHSHVYWYRQLPEEGLKFMVYLQKENIIDESGMPKERFSAEFPKEGPSILRIQQVVRGDSAAYFCASSLGDTQYFGPGTRLTVL.

This clone was counted between two and nine times. The rearrangement links TRBV7-9 to TRBJ2-2; tentatively, D is TRBD1 (6 bases). Between the trimmed V and J ends, which lost 5 bases and 3 bases, there was a span of 19 bases. The CDR3 totals 17 residues. CDR1 and CDR2 from the germline V gene are SEHNR and FQNEAQ (reference sequence). CDR3 amino acids: CASSLRPGTIYTGELFF. For the CDR3, the DNA is TGTGCCAGCAGCCTCCGACCCGGGACAATTTACACCGGGGAGCTGTTTTTT.

The V and J genes are TRBV5-4 and TRBJ1-2; D not resolved. From germline, CDR1 is SGHNT and CDR2 YYREEE (reference sequence). This CDR3 spans 13 amino acids. Trimming cost V 2 bases and J 4 bases, with 9 bases left between them. The CDR3 DNA reads as TGTGCCAGCAGCTTTCCAGATGTCTATGGCTACACCTTC. Amino acids: CASSFPDVYGYTF.

This chain joins TRBV19 and TRBJ2-2, with 7 bases that match TRBD1. The length of the CDR3 is 14 residues. Germline loops: CDR1 LNHDA, CDR2 SQIVND (reference sequence). V shed 4 bases and J 3 bases; nucleotides not matched to a gene: 2. CDR3 nucleotides: TGTGCCAGTAGTAAAGGGGGCTACACCGGGGAGCTGTTTTTT. Protein sequence: CASSKGGYTGELFF.

V gene TRBV2 combines with J gene TRBJ1-6; no definite D call. The V gene lost 2 bases and the J gene lost 13 bases, with 12 bases spanning the gap. CDR3 length: 13 amino acids. CDR1 and CDR2 from the germline V gene are SNHLY and FYNNEI. The CDR3 spells CASSELSPFPLHF. The DNA for the CDR3 is TGTGCCAGCAGTGAACTCAGCCCGTTCCCCCTCCACTTT. The full variable domain, completed using reference TRBV2 and TRBJ1-6, is EPEVTQTPSHQVTQMGQEVILRCVPISNHLYFYWYRQILGQKVEFLVSFYNNEISEKSEIFDDQFSVERPDGSNFTLKIRSTKLEDSAMYFCASSELSPFPLHFGNGTRLTVT.

V is TRBV5-4 and J is TRBJ1-1; D is possibly TRBD1 (5 bases). Trimming cost V 4 bases and J 5 bases, with 15 bases left between them. The CDR3 consists of 14 residues. The germline gives CDR1 SGHNT, CDR2 YYREEE (reference sequence). The CDR3 loop is CASSKKGPGTEAFF. In nucleotides, the CDR3 is TGTGCCAGCAGCAAAAAGGGGCCTGGGACTGAAGCTTTCTTT.

The genes are TRBV7-9 and TRBJ2-3; tentative D call: TRBD2 (6 bases). Germline CDR1 reads SEHNR; CDR2 reads FQNEAQ (reference sequence). Trimming stripped 7 bases from V and 3 bases from J, with 11 bases between. The CDR3 has 13 residues. CDR3 sequence (DNA): TGTGCCAGCATCATGGCGGGGACAGATACGCAGTATTTT. Amino acid sequence: CASIMAGTDTQYF.

The genes are TRBV6-5 and TRBJ2-3, with 11 bases identical to TRBD2. V lost 6 bases to trimming and J lost 7 bases; unmatched junction nucleotides: 6. CDR3 length equals 14 residues. CDR1 is MNHEY and CDR2 is SVGAGI in the germline V gene. The CDR3 loop reads CASRLAGASYTQYF. In DNA, the CDR3 is TGTGCCAGCAGACTAGCGGGGGCGTCATATACGCAGTATTTT.

The chain employs TRBV29-1 and TRBJ1-1, with 8 bases matching TRBD1. Per germline, CDR1 SQVTM and CDR2 ANQGSEA. CDR3 length: 17 residues. The V gene end was trimmed by 5 bases and the J gene end by 3 bases; junction bases not matched to a gene: 17. The CDR3 region has the DNA TGCAGCGTTAGATATAGACAGGGGCCCCCTGAAGACACTGAAGCTTTCTTT. It encodes CSVRYRQGPPEDTEAFF.

This sequence joins TRBV6-6 and TRBJ2-4, with D uncertain. Trimming cost V 2 bases and J 8 bases, with 7 bases left between them. The CDR3 runs 12 residues. Germline V gene lookup returns CDR1 MNHNY and CDR2 SVGAGI (reference sequence). CDR3 DNA sequence: TGTGCCAGCAGTTACCCCGCGCACATTCAGTACTTC. Translated, it gives CASSYPAHIQYF.

V is TRBV11-1 and J is TRBJ2-1; D gene unclear. Germline loops: CDR1 SGHAT, CDR2 FQDESV (reference sequence). This CDR3 region has 16 residues. The V end was cut by 4 bases, the J end by 6 bases, with 19 bases between. This CDR3 reads CASSSALSVIANEQFF. Here the CDR3 DNA reads TGTGCCAGCAGCTCCGCCCTTTCGGTTATTGCCAATGAGCAGTTCTTC.

The chain uses TRBV30 and TRBJ2-1; D might be TRBD1 or TRBD2, each matching 5 bases. The V gene's germline CDR1 is GTSNPN and CDR2 SVGIG (reference sequence). The CDR3 contains 17 residues. Trimming shortened V by 4 bases and J by 1 base, and 20 bases separated the two germline ends. The CDR3 region has the DNA TGTGCCTGGAAACACAAGAGAAGGGGACGGTCCTACAATGAGCAGTTCTTC. Translating it yields CAWKHKRRGRSYNEQFF. The full variable domain, its missing parts supplied by reference TRBV30 and TRBJ2-1, is SQTIHQWPATLVQPVGSPLSLECTVEGTSNPNLYWYRQAAGRGLQLLFYSVGIGQISSEVPQNLSASRPQDRQFILSSKKLLLSDSGFYLCAWKHKRRGRSYNEQFFGPGTRLTVL.

The chain carries TRBV28 and TRBJ1-6; no clear D gene. The CDR3 contains 16 residues. Trimming stripped 2 bases from V and 0 bases from J, with 8 bases between. Germline values: CDR1 MDHEN, CDR2 SYDVKM. This chain's CDR3 is CASSLGGSSYNSPLHF. The CDR3, as DNA: TGTGCCAGCAGTTTAGGAGGGAGCTCCTATAATTCACCCCTCCACTTT.

The chain links TRBV6-5 to TRBJ1-1; D remains ambiguous. V lost 4 bases, J lost 4 bases, and 13 bases lay in between. Germline V gene lookup returns CDR1 MNHEY and CDR2 SVGAGI. The CDR3 length is 14 residues. DNA for the CDR3: TGTGCCAGCAGTTGGGAGGGTACGGGCACTGAAGCTTTCTTT. This codes for CASSWEGTGTEAFF.

The chain links TRBV7-2 to TRBJ1-1; TRBD1 is a possible D gene (5 bases). CDR1 is SGHTA and CDR2 is FQGNSA in the germline V gene. The CDR3 is 13 residues long. Trimming shortened V by 5 bases and J by 4 bases, and 11 bases separated the two germline ends. CDR3: CASSPQGLTEAFF. The CDR3 DNA reads as TGTGCCAGCAGCCCTCAGGGCCTCACTGAAGCTTTCTTT.

The chain couples TRBV2 to TRBJ2-7; TRBD2 matches at 8 bases. V lost 3 bases, J lost 3 bases, and 7 bases stayed unmatched. Germline values: CDR1 SNHLY, CDR2 FYNNEI. This CDR3 region has 15 residues. The CDR3 here is CASSDGRGVNYEQYF. The CDR3 region has the DNA TGTGCCAGCAGTGATGGGCGGGGGGTTAACTACGAGCAGTACTTC.

V and J are TRBV19 and TRBJ1-5; 8 nucleotides align to TRBD1. The CDR3 consists of 16 residues. Unmatched junction bases numbered 11, after V lost 7 bases and J lost 3 bases. Germline V gene data show CDR1 as LNHDA and CDR2 as SQIVND (reference sequence). This CDR3 reads CASMFGTGSFNQPQHF. The CDR3, as DNA: TGTGCCAGTATGTTTGGGACAGGTTCCTTCAATCAGCCCCAGCATTTT.

This chain uses TRBV15 with TRBJ1-5, with D hard to call. The CDR3 is 15 amino acids. Germline V gene lookup returns CDR1 LNHNV and CDR2 YYDKDF (reference sequence). The germline V and J ends were trimmed by 0 bases and 5 bases, with 11 bases remaining between them. CDR3 loop: CATSRDQLDYQPQHF. For the CDR3, the DNA is TGTGCCACCAGCAGAGATCAGCTTGATTATCAGCCCCAGCATTTT.

This clone has just one count. CDR3 DNA sequence: TGTGCCAGCAGCTTATTTGAAAACACTGAAGCTTTCTTT. Its protein is CASSLFENTEAFF. V and J are TRBV11-3 and TRBJ1-1; D is undetermined. Trimming removed 2 bases at V and 2 bases at J, with 6 bases between. This CDR3 contains 13 residues. CDR1 and CDR2 (germline): SGHNT, YENEEA.

This clone has a handful of counts. The gene calls are TRBV18 and TRBJ1-6; no clear D. Germline-derived CDR1 and CDR2 are KGHSH and LQKENI. This CDR3 comprises 13 residues. The V end lost 1 base, the J end lost 6 bases, and 4 bases lay between the germline ends. CDR3 loop: CASSPQGNSPLHF. CDR3 nucleotides: TGTGCCAGCTCACCACAGGGTAATTCACCCCTCCACTTT.

The rearrangement joins TRBV19 to TRBJ2-7; 7 bases are a match to TRBD1. This CDR3 region has 15 residues. CDR1 is LNHDA, CDR2 SQIVND, per germline (reference sequence). V shed 3 bases and J 2 bases; nucleotides not matched to a gene: 7. The CDR3 spells CASSIGTAKTYEQYF. The CDR3, as DNA: TGTGCCAGTAGTATTGGGACAGCAAAGACCTACGAGCAGTACTTC.

The genes are TRBV12-5 and TRBJ2-3, with TRBD1 matching 7 bases. The CDR3 consists of 18 residues. The germline CDR1 and CDR2 sequences are LGHNT and FRNRAP. V shed 0 bases, J shed 4 bases, and the junction held 13 bases outside the gene matches. In nucleotides, the CDR3 is TGTGCTAGTGGTTTGGTACTCGTTTCGGACAGGTGGCCAGATACGCAGTATTTT. This sequence encodes CASGLVLVSDRWPDTQYF.

The chain is built from TRBV6-6 and TRBJ1-2; possibly TRBD1 for D (5 bases). Per the germline V gene, CDR1 is MNHNY and CDR2 is SVGAGI (reference sequence). This CDR3 region has 13 residues. Trimming removed 7 bases from V and 2 bases from J, with 11 bases in between. The CDR3, as DNA: TGTGCCAGCACCCCCGACAGAAACTATGGCTACACCTTC. It specifies CASTPDRNYGYTF.

V usage is TRBV5-6 and J usage is TRBJ1-3, with D unresolved. Trimming shortened V by 3 bases and J by 0 bases, and 10 bases separated the two germline ends. Germline CDR1 and CDR2: SGHDT and YYEEEE. There are 15 residues in the CDR3. CDR3 sequence (DNA): TGTGCCAGCAGCTACCGTGCGGACTCTGGAAACACCATATATTTT. Its protein product is CASSYRADSGNTIYF.

Notes on this clone: A clone one base away is much larger, so this may be a read error. This CDR3 is also generated by other DNA sequences in the sample. CDR3 DNA sequence: TGTGCTAGCAGGCCACAGGCAATCTCCCTCCACTTT. Its translation: CASRPQAISLHF. The rearrangement joins TRBV2 to TRBJ1-6, with a possible D match to TRBD1 (5 bases). CDR1 is SNHLY, CDR2 FYNNEI, per germline. The CDR3 runs 12 residues.

The chain joins TRBV7-9 to TRBJ1-5; possible D gene TRBD1, 6 bases. This CDR3 region has 14 residues. Germline CDR1 is SEHNR and CDR2 is FQNEAQ (reference sequence). V was pared by 5 bases and J by 6 bases, with 14 bases between. The CDR3 region is CASSTNREGQPQHF. CDR3 nucleotides: TGTGCCAGCAGCACCAACAGGGAAGGTCAGCCCCAGCATTTT.